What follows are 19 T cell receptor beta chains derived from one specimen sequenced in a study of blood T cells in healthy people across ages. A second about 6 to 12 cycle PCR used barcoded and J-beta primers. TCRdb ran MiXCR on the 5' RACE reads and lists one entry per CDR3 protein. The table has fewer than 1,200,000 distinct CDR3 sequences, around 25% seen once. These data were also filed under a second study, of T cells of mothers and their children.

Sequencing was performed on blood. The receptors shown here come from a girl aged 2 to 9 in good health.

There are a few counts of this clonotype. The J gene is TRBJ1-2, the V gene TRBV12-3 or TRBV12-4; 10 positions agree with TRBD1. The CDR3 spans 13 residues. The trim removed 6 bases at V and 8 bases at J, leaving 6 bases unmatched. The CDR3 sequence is CASRQGQGTGYTF. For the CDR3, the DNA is TGTGCCAGCAGGCAGGGACAGGGGACGGGCTACACCTTC.

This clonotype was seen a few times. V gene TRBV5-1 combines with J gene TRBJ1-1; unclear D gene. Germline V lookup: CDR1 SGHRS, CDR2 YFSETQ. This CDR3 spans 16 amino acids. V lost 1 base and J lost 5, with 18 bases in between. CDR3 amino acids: CASSLTPGKELTEAFF. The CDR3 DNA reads TGCGCCAGCAGCTTGACCCCCGGGAAGGAGTTGACTGAAGCTTTCTTT.

CDR3 coding DNA: TGTGCCAGTTCGACCCACCAGGAGAACACTGAAGCTTTCTTT. This translates into CASSTHQENTEAFF. This sequence joins TRBV28 and TRBJ1-1; unclear D gene. Trimming shortened V by 9 bases and J by 1 base, and 15 bases separated the two germline ends. The V gene's germline CDR1 is MDHEN and CDR2 SYDVKM. This CDR3 region has 14 residues.

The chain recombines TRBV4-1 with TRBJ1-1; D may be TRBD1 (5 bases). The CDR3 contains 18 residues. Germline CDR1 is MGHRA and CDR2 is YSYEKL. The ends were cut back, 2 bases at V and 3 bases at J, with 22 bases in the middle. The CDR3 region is CASSQFSGLQMGDTEAFF. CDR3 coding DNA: TGCGCCAGCAGCCAATTTTCGGGACTCCAGATGGGGGACACTGAAGCTTTCTTT.

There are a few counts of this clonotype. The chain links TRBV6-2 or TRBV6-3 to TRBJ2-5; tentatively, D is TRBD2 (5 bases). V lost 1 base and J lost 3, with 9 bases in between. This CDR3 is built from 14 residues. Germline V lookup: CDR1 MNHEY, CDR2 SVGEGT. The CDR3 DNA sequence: TGTGCCAGCAGTTACTTTATCGGGGAAGAGACCCAGTACTTC. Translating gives CASSYFIGEETQYF.

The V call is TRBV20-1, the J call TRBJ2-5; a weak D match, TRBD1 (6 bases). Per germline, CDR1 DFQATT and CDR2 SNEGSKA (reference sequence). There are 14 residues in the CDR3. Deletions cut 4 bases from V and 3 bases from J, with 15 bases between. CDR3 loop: CSAIVRGGEETQYF. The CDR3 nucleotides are TGCAGTGCTATTGTGCGTGGGGGCGAAGAGACCCAGTACTTC.

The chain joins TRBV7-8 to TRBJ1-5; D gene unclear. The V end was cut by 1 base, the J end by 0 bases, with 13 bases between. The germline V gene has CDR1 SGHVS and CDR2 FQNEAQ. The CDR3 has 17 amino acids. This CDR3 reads CASSLESDGYSNQPQHF. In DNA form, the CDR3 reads TGTGCCAGCAGCTTAGAGTCGGACGGATATAGCAATCAGCCCCAGCATTTT.

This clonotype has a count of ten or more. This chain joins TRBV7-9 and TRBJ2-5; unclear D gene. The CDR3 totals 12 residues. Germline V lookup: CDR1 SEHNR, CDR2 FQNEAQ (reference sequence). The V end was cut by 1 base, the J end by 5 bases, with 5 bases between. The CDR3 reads CASSLVLETQYF. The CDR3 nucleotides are TGTGCCAGCAGCTTAGTGCTGGAGACCCAGTACTTC.

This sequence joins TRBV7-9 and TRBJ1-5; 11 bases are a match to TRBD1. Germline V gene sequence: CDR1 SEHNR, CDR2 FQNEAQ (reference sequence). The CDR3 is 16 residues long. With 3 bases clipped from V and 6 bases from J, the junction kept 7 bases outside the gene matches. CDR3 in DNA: TGTGCCAGCAGCTTCGGGACAGGGGGTCTTAGTCAGCCCCAGCATTTT. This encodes CASSFGTGGLSQPQHF.

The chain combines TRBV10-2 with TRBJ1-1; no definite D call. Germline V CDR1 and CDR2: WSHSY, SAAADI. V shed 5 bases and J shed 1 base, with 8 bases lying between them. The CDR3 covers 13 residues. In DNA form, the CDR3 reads TGCGCCAGCAGTCGACCCAAGAACACTGAAGCTTTCTTT. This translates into CASSRPKNTEAFF.

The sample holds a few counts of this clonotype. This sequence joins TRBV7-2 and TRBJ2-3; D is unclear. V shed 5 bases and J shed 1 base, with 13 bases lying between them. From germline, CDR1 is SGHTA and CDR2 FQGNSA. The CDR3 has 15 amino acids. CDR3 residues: CASSPDSLGTDTQYF. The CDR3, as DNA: TGTGCCAGCAGCCCTGACTCTTTGGGCACAGATACGCAGTATTTT.

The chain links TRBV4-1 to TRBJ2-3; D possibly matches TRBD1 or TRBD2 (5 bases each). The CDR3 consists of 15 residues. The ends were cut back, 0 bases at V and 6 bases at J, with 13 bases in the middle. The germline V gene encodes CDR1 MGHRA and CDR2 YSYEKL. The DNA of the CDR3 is TGCGCCAGCAGCCAAGATTGGGGACGCCCCGATACGCAGTATTTT. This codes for CASSQDWGRPDTQYF.

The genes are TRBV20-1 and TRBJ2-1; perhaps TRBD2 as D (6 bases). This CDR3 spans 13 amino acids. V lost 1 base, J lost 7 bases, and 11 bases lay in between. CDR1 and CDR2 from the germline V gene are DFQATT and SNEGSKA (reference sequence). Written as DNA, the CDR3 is TGCAGTGCTAGAGTGGGGGGAGGAAATGAGCAGTTCTTC. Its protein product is CSARVGGGNEQFF.

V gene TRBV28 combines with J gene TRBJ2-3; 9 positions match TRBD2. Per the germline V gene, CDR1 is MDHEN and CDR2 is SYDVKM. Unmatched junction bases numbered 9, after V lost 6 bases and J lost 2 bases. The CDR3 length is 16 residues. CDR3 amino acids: CASSPRTSVYTDTQYF. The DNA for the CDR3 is TGTGCCAGCAGCCCTCGGACTAGCGTATACACAGATACGCAGTATTTT.

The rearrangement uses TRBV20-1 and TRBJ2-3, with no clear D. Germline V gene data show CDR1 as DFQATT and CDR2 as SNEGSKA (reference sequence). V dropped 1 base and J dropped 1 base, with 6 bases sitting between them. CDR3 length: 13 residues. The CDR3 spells CSARAEGTDTQYF. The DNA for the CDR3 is TGCAGTGCTAGAGCGGAAGGCACAGATACGCAGTATTTT.

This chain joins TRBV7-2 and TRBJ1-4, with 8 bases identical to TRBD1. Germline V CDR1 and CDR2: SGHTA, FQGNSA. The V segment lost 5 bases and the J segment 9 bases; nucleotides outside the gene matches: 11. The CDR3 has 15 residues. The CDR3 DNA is TGTGCCAGCAGCGCAACAGGGGGGATGCAGAAAAAACTGTTTTTT. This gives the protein CASSATGGMQKKLFF.

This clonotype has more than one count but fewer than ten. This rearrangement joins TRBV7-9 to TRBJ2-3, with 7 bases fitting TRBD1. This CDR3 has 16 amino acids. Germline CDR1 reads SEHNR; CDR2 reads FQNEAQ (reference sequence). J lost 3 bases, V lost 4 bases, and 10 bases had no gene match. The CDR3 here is CASSSITGVATDTQYF. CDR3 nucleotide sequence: TGTGCCAGCAGCTCGATAACAGGGGTAGCTACAGATACGCAGTATTTT.

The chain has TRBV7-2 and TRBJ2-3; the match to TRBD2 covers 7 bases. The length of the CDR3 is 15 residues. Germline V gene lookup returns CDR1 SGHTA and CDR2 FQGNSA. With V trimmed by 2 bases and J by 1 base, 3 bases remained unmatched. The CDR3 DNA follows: TGTGCCAGCAGCTTAATGAGCGGGGGCACAGATACGCAGTATTTT. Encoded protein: CASSLMSGGTDTQYF.

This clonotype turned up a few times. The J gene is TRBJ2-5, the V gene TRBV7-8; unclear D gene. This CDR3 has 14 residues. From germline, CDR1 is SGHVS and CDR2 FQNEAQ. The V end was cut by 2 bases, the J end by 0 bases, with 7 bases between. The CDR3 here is CASSLYGDQETQYF. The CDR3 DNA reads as TGTGCCAGCAGCTTATATGGAGACCAAGAGACCCAGTACTTC.